One sample yielded the 13 T cell receptor beta chains listed below, sequenced in a study of cytomegalovirus exposure and HLA in healthy donors. Researchers ran the PCR with 60 Vbeta and 13 Jbeta primers. Generated by immunoSEQ multiplex PCR, the TCRdb table keeps only in-frame clones and is missing some. The table lists about 130,000 clones, around three quarters of them singletons. Sequenced: PBMCs. Receptors were obtained from a young man in good health and CMV-seronegative.

The CDR3 sequence: CASSLSSTGGNEKLFF. The CDR3 DNA is TGCGCCAGCAGCTTATCTTCCACGGGAGGAAATGAAAAACTGTTTTTT. This rearrangement joins TRBV5-1 to TRBJ1-4, with D unclear. CDR1 and CDR2 from the germline V gene are SGHRS and YFSETQ. The CDR3 runs to 16 residues. V was clipped by 2 bases and J by 5 bases, with 16 bases between them. Complete variable domain (other parts from reference TRBV5-1 and TRBJ1-4): KAGVTQTPRYLIKTRGQQVTLSCSPISGHRSVSWYQQTPGQGLQFLFEYFSETQRNKGNFPGRFSGRQFSNSRSEMNVSTLELGDSALYLCASSLSSTGGNEKLFFGSGTQLSVL.

The chain couples TRBV6-1 to TRBJ2-7; D ambiguous. Germline CDR1 and CDR2: MNHNS and SASEGT. The CDR3 is 15 residues long. V lost 0 bases and J lost 0, with 9 bases in between. The CDR3 DNA is TGTGCCAGCAGTGAAGCGCTAGGCAGCTCCTACGAGCAGTACGTC. Protein: CASSEALGSSYEQYV.

This sequence joins TRBV7-3 and TRBJ2-1, with D possibly being TRBD1 (6 bases). The V end lost 4 bases, the J end lost 8 bases, and 12 bases lay between the germline ends. The germline V gene has CDR1 SGHTA and CDR2 FQGTGA. The CDR3 runs 13 residues. The CDR3 protein is CASSYDRSDEQFF. The DNA of the CDR3 is TGTGCCAGCAGCTACGACAGGTCGGATGAGCAGTTCTTC.

J is TRBJ2-6 and V is TRBV6-1; D not certain. The CDR3 is 15 amino acids. With 6 bases removed from V and 0 bases from J, the gap between germline ends came to 9 bases. Germline loops: CDR1 MNHNS, CDR2 SASEGT. Here the CDR3 DNA reads TGTGCCAGCAGAGGCAGAGGCTCTGGGGCCAACGTCCTGACTTTC. Translation: CASRGRGSGANVLTF.

The chain couples TRBV6-5 to TRBJ1-1, with a possible D match to TRBD1 (5 bases). The CDR3 has 14 amino acids. In germline, CDR1 is MNHEY, CDR2 SVGAGI. Trimming stripped 7 bases from V and 4 bases from J, with 16 bases between. The CDR3 reads CASTRGGKSTEAFF. The CDR3 DNA is TGTGCCAGCACCCGGGGGGGGAAGAGCACTGAAGCTTTCTTT.

V usage is TRBV7-6 and J usage is TRBJ2-1, with TRBD2 matching 11 bases. The CDR3 totals 14 residues. After removal of 5 bases from V and 10 bases from J, the junction contained 7 bases not matched to a gene. The germline V gene encodes CDR1 SGHVS and CDR2 FNYEAQ. This chain's CDR3 is CASSVSGRAGEQFF. CDR3 bases: TGTGCCAGCAGCGTTAGCGGGAGGGCCGGGGAGCAGTTCTTC.

V and J are TRBV10-1 and TRBJ2-1; tentative D call: TRBD2 (6 bases). This CDR3 contains 14 residues. Germline-derived CDR1 and CDR2 are WNHNN and SYGVQD (reference sequence). Trimming took 0 bases from V and 9 from J, leaving 12 bases between them. The CDR3 protein is CASSESSRESEQFF. The CDR3 coding sequence is TGCGCCAGCAGTGAGTCCTCACGGGAGAGTGAGCAGTTCTTC.

This chain joins TRBV30 and TRBJ1-6, with D hard to call. CDR3 size: 15 residues. V lost 3 bases and J 3 bases, leaving 12 bases between the germline ends. Germline V gene lookup returns CDR1 GTSNPN and CDR2 SVGIG (reference sequence). Here the CDR3 DNA reads TGTGCCTGGAGCGGGGAGGGCCTCTATAATTCACCCCTCCACTTT. It specifies CAWSGEGLYNSPLHF.

The chain's CDR3 is CASADSGTDQPQHF. In DNA, the CDR3 is TGCGCCAGCGCAGACTCCGGGACAGATCAGCCCCAGCATTTT. This chain joins TRBV10-2 and TRBJ1-5, with 7 bases aligning to TRBD1. From germline, CDR1 is WSHSY and CDR2 SAAADI. Trimming at V came to 8 bases and at J to 5 bases, leaving 9 bases not matched to a gene. This CDR3 spans 14 amino acids.

The chain links TRBV6-1 to TRBJ2-5, with D perhaps matching TRBD1 (5 bases). The length of the CDR3 is 13 residues. Trimming took off 7 bases at V and 2 bases at J, with 11 bases between the two ends. Germline V CDR1 and CDR2: MNHNS, SASEGT. CDR3 in DNA: TGTGCCAGCACCTGGGGCTTTCAAGAGACCCAGTACTTC. It is translated as CASTWGFQETQYF.

The chain couples TRBV5-6 to TRBJ2-3; tentative D call: TRBD1 (5 bases). The germline V gene encodes CDR1 SGHDT and CDR2 YYEEEE. CDR3 length equals 15 residues. V shed 1 base and J shed 0 bases, with 9 bases lying between them. In nucleotides, the CDR3 is TGTGCCAGCAGCTTGCTCAGACAGAGCACAGATACGCAGTATTTT. This translates into CASSLLRQSTDTQYF.

This chain joins TRBV7-9 and TRBJ1-4, with a weak D call TRBD1 (5 bases). The germline CDR1 and CDR2 sequences are SEHNR and FQNEAQ (reference sequence). The V end was cut by 5 bases, the J end by 3 bases, with 16 bases between. The CDR3 covers 16 residues. The DNA for the CDR3 is TGTGCCAGCAGCCTAGGGGTAGCGGGGGCTAATGAAAAACTGTTTTTT. The encoded protein is CASSLGVAGANEKLFF.

The rearrangement uses TRBV9 and TRBJ2-5, with 11 positions matching TRBD2. The CDR3 covers 17 residues. CDR1 and CDR2 from the germline V gene are SGDLS and YYNGEE. V was pared by 3 bases and J by 2 bases, with 9 bases of the junction left unmatched. CDR3 in amino acids: CASSASIAGGGQETQYF. The CDR3 region has the DNA TGTGCCAGCAGCGCCTCCATAGCGGGAGGGGGTCAAGAGACCCAGTACTTC.